The T cell receptor (beta chain) under discussion was sequenced for a study of PD-L1 blockade in urothelial cancer. About the research overall: Per blood sample, T cells had a median of roughly 140,000. Study findings and constraints: Pretreatment TCR clonality in blood, when below the median, was predictive of better survival.

Assay: immunoSEQ multiplex PCR; the TCRdb copy retains only in-frame clones and omits some. The table lists just under 45,000 clones, 88% of them singletons. The CDR3 sequence is 17 residues long. V was pared by 5 bases and J by 3 bases, with 20 bases between. The germline V gene encodes CDR1 SGHTA and CDR2 FQGNSA. Comments on this clone: Its antigen is still unknown.

The chain uses TRBV7-2 and TRBJ1-5; D perhaps matches TRBD1 (6 bases). This sequence originates from a woman aged 60-75 years with urothelial cancer. Sequenced here: PBMCs, sampled around atezolizumab (anti-PD-L1) treatment. The CDR3 DNA is TGTGCCAGCAGCAACCATCCCACAGGGCCGTTCAATCAGCCCCAGCATTTT. Translated: CASSNHPTGPFNQPQHF.